Listed here are 26 T cell receptor beta chains from one sample, sequenced in a study of breast tumors, draining lymph nodes, adjacent tissues. Breast cancer patients provided tissue from their axillary draining lymph nodes. TCRdb re-analysed the multiplex PCR reads in MiXCR, keeping a single row per CDR3 protein. The table shows 150,000 to 200,000 distinct CDR3 sequences, with around 33% occurring only once. Sequenced material: axillary lymph node tissue. Source of these receptors: a female donor with breast cancer. Some clones in this sample may be carry-over from other donors' samples.

The sample holds many counts of this clonotype. The chain recombines TRBV6-1 with TRBJ2-7, with a tentative D call TRBD1 (6 bases). The CDR3 length is 13 residues. Germline lookup yields CDR1 MNHNS and CDR2 SASEGT. V lost 5 bases, J lost 5 bases, and 13 bases lay in between. CDR3 bases: TGTGCCAGCAGTAGCCGGGACATCGACGAGCAGTACTTC. It codes for CASSSRDIDEQYF.

Turning to this clonotype: It is unclear where the CDR3 begins or ends on the DNA, so no DNA is shown, and the CDR3 is as TCRdb lists it. The V gene is TRBV14, the J gene TRBJ1-2; the D call TRBD1 from the table was never checked on the DNA. CDR1 and CDR2 from the germline V gene are SGHDN and FVKESK. The CDR3 region is 19 residues in length, termini included. CDR3 residues: CASSFYICSSDRGLLGYTF.

This clonotype has a count of ten or more. The chain carries TRBV29-1 and TRBJ2-1, with 8 bases that match TRBD2. The CDR3 consists of 13 residues. V dropped 5 bases and J dropped 9; count of bases not matched to a gene: 9. The germline CDR1 and CDR2 sequences are SQVTM and ANQGSEA. For the CDR3, the DNA is TGCAGCGTTCGGGGGGGCCTGGGCAGTGAGCAGTTCTTC. It encodes CSVRGGLGSEQFF.

This clonotype was observed many times. One end of the junction varies from germline; a read error may be responsible. The CDR3 nucleotides are TGTGCCAGCAGCATGCAGGGATTACAGGAGACCCAGTCCTTC. This sequence encodes CASSMQGLQETQSF. The chain is built from TRBV9 and TRBJ2-5; D is perhaps TRBD1 (5 bases). This CDR3 has 14 residues. CDR1 and CDR2 from the germline V gene are SGDLS and YYNGEE.

As for this clonotype: Its ends do not fully match the called genes, so a read error is possible. The chain has TRBV20-1 and TRBJ2-2; D possibly corresponds to TRBD2 (6 bases). This CDR3 region has 15 residues. Germline V gene lookup returns CDR1 DFQATT and CDR2 SNEGSKA (reference sequence). CDR3: CSAPKPLLATGGLFF. As DNA, the CDR3 is TGCAGTGCTCCAAAACCCTTACTAGCAACCGGGGGGCTGTTTTTT.

At least ten counts were recorded for this clonotype. The chain couples TRBV27 to TRBJ2-7; D ambiguous. Germline V gene data show CDR1 as MNHEY and CDR2 as SMNVEV (reference sequence). Deletions cut 0 bases from V and 1 base from J, with 16 bases between. This CDR3 is 17 amino acids long. The CDR3: CASSLSSPVVGSYEQYF. The CDR3 coding sequence is TGTGCCAGCAGTTTATCGTCTCCGGTAGTAGGGTCCTACGAGCAGTACTTC.

The chain has TRBV5-1 and TRBJ1-6; 7 bases are a match to TRBD1. The CDR3 is 14 residues long. Germline loops: CDR1 SGHRS, CDR2 YFSETQ. The ends lost 6 bases at V and 13 bases at J; junction bases unmatched: 13. The CDR3, as DNA: TGCGCCAGCAAGAGGACAGGAGGTAATCCCCCCCTCCACTTT. This codes for CASKRTGGNPPLHF.

A remark on this clonotype: A clone one base away is much larger, so this may be a read error. The conserved closing phenylalanine or tryptophan is absent in this CDR3, likely reflecting a read error. The V and J genes are TRBV18 and TRBJ1-2; D may be TRBD1 (6 bases). The CDR3 consists of 15 residues. The V end was cut by 3 bases, the J end by 6 bases, with 17 bases between. Germline values: CDR1 KGHSH, CDR2 LQKENI. CDR3 DNA sequence: TGTGCCAGCTCACCTAAACCGGGACACTCAAATGGCTACACCCTC. It yields the protein CASSPKPGHSNGYTL.

This clonotype was picked up a small number of times. Possible read error: a much larger clone is one base away. This chain uses TRBV12-3 or TRBV12-4 with TRBJ2-7; no reliable D call. This CDR3 contains 10 residues. CDR3 sequence: CASGFREQYF. The CDR3 DNA reads as TGTGCCAGCGGTTTCCGGGAGCAGTACTTC.

This clonotype appeared many times. This chain links TRBV2 with TRBJ2-2; no definite D call. This CDR3 is 13 amino acids long. Trimming cost V 10 bases and J 5 bases, with 14 bases left between them. In germline, CDR1 is SNHLY, CDR2 FYNNEI. The CDR3 region is CAILAQNTGELFF. The CDR3 region has the DNA TGTGCCATCTTAGCTCAGAATACCGGGGAGCTGTTTTTT. The variable domain in full, completed from reference TRBV2 and TRBJ2-2, reads EPEVTQTPSHQVTQMGQEVILRCVPISNHLYFYWYRQILGQKVEFLVSFYNNEISEKSEIFDDQFSVERPDGSNFTLKIRSTKLEDSAMYFCAILAQNTGELFFGEGSRLTVL.

Many counts were recorded for this clonotype. The CDR3 nucleotides are TGTGCCAGCAGCTTTAGCCGGGGACCTCCCTACGAGCAGTACTTC. Its protein product is CASSFSRGPPYEQYF. The V gene is TRBV5-5, the J gene TRBJ2-7, with D perhaps assigned TRBD1 or TRBD2 (5 bases each). Germline loops: CDR1 SGHKS, CDR2 YYEKEE (reference sequence). This CDR3 region has 15 residues. Trimming stripped 2 bases from V and 2 bases from J, with 14 bases between.

The chain joins TRBV7-8 to TRBJ1-2; 7 bases fit TRBD1. CDR3 length: 15 residues. The germline CDR1 and CDR2 sequences are SGHVS and FQNEAQ. V gave up 6 bases and J gave up 6 bases; unmatched junction bases: 13. The CDR3 nucleotides are TGTGCCAGCAGGAGGGGGCTTGGCCAATCCCATGGCTACACCTTC. Translated: CASRRGLGQSHGYTF.

In the case of this clonotype: This could be a read error, since a much larger clone is one nucleotide away. V usage is TRBV14 and J usage is TRBJ2-7, with 7 nucleotides matching TRBD2. The CDR3 totals 16 residues. In germline, CDR1 is SGHDN, CDR2 FVKESK. The CDR3 here is CASSQIYREGTYAQYF. DNA of the CDR3: TGTGCCAGCAGCCAGATTTATAGGGAGGGAACCTACGCGCAGTACTTC.

This clonotype was detected ten times or more. The rearrangement joins TRBV3-1 to TRBJ2-7, with a possible D match to TRBD1 (6 bases). V shed 1 base and J shed 6 bases, with 16 bases lying between them. This CDR3 contains 15 residues. CDR1 and CDR2 (germline): LGHDT, YNNKEL (reference sequence). For the CDR3, the DNA is TGTGCCAGCAGCCAAGGCAGGGCCATAGGGGGCGAGCAGTACTTC. This sequence encodes CASSQGRAIGGEQYF.

In the case of this clonotype: The conserved phenylalanine or tryptophan is not found at the CDR3 terminus, so this likely reflects a read error. This rearrangement joins TRBV24-1 to TRBJ1-5; D unresolved. This CDR3 is built from 16 residues. V was cut by 3 bases and J by 5 bases, with 16 bases left in between. In germline, CDR1 is KGHDR, CDR2 SFDVKD. This CDR3 reads CATSDPLQGSDQPQHL. In nucleotides, the CDR3 is TGTGCCACCAGTGATCCTCTTCAAGGCTCAGATCAGCCCCAGCATCTT.

As concerns this clonotype: Its ends do not fully match the called genes, so a read error is possible. The chain recombines TRBV5-1 with TRBJ2-1, with D tentatively TRBD2 (8 bases). Per germline, CDR1 SGHRS and CDR2 YFSETQ. CDR3 length: 17 amino acids. CDR3 region: CAGSLGLAGGSYNEQFF. The CDR3 bases are TGCGCCGGCAGCCTAGGACTAGCAGGGGGCTCCTACAATGAGCAGTTCTTC.

On this clonotype: A much larger clone is a single base away; this may be a read error. V is TRBV3-1 and J is TRBJ1-5; no clear D. This CDR3 region has 15 residues. Germline CDR1 LGHDT, CDR2 YNNKEL (reference sequence). CDR3 sequence reads: CAGSQDQLRNQPQHF. CDR3 nucleotides: TGTGCCGGCAGCCAAGATCAACTGAGGAATCAGCCCCAGCATTTT.

In regard to this clonotype: This may stem from a read error, because a much larger clone lies one nucleotide away. The rearrangement uses TRBV6-5 and TRBJ2-7, with D possibly being TRBD1 (6 bases). Germline CDR1 is MNHEY and CDR2 is SVGAGI. V lost 6 bases to trimming and J lost 0 bases, with 15 bases between them. This CDR3 contains 15 residues. CDR3 nucleotides: TGTGCCAGCAGCCATGCGACAGGTCCCTCCTACGAGCAGTACTTC. Translated, it gives CASSHATGPSYEQYF.

The genes are TRBV28 and TRBJ2-3, with TRBD1 matching 12 bases. CDR3 size: 18 residues. The germline V gene has CDR1 MDHEN and CDR2 SYDVKM. J was trimmed by 10 bases and V by 2 bases; bases with no gene match: 16. The CDR3 DNA follows: TGTGCCAGCAGTTTACCCGGGACAGGGGGCTCGAGGGGAGAGCCGCAGTATTTT. Amino acids: CASSLPGTGGSRGEPQYF. Complete variable domain (other parts from reference TRBV28 and TRBJ2-3): DVKVTQSSRYLVKRTGEKVFLECVQDMDHENMFWYRQDPGLGLRLIYFSYDVKMKEKGDIPEGYSVSREKKERFSLILESASTNQTSMYLCASSLPGTGGSRGEPQYFGPGTRLTVL.

This clonotype was observed many times. This rearrangement joins TRBV30 to TRBJ2-7, with 8 bases lining up with TRBD1. J lost 4 bases, V lost 1 base, and 6 bases had no gene match. CDR1 is GTSNPN, CDR2 SVGIG, per germline (reference sequence). The CDR3 loop spans 14 amino acids. The CDR3 loop is CAWSDGTGIYEQYF. The CDR3 region has the DNA TGTGCCTGGAGTGACGGGACAGGTATTTACGAGCAGTACTTC.

This clonotype was counted a single time. The CDR3 end shows no conserved phenylalanine or tryptophan, and so a read error is likely. The chain uses TRBV20-1 and TRBJ2-7; 10 nucleotides align to TRBD1. Germline V gene data show CDR1 as DFQATT and CDR2 as SNEGSKA (reference sequence). Trimming cost V 1 base and J 6 bases; bases outside gene matches: 6. CDR3 length equals 14 residues. CDR3 nucleotide sequence: TGCAGTGCTAGAGTAGGGGACAGGGGCCCCGAGCAGTACCTC. This gives the protein CSARVGDRGPEQYL.

The chain recombines TRBV27 with TRBJ1-1, with D possibly being TRBD1 (5 bases). Between the trimmed V and J ends, which lost 8 bases and 3 bases, there was a span of 22 bases. The CDR3 covers 16 residues. Germline V gene data show CDR1 as MNHEY and CDR2 as SMNVEV (reference sequence). The CDR3 region is CASLPAGLKLDTEAFF. CDR3 nucleotides: TGTGCCAGCCTACCCGCGGGACTAAAACTGGACACTGAAGCTTTCTTT.

J is TRBJ1-1 and V is TRBV6-6; D gene uncertain. The CDR3 has 13 amino acids. The V and J ends lost 0 bases and 2 bases respectively, with 4 bases between them. Germline assignment: CDR1 MNHNY and CDR2 SVGAGI (reference sequence). CDR3 sequence: CASSYSINTEAFF. CDR3 nucleotide sequence: TGTGCCAGCAGTTACTCGATCAACACTGAAGCTTTCTTT.

A remark on this clonotype: A much larger clone differs from this one at a single base, so this may be a read error. The chain has TRBV6-5 and TRBJ1-2; possibly TRBD1 for D (5 bases). Germline loops: CDR1 MNHEY, CDR2 SVGAGI. The CDR3 length is 17 residues. Trimming removed 6 bases at V and 1 base at J, with 21 bases between. The CDR3 loop is CASSVSGAVRFNYGYTF. The DNA of the CDR3 is TGTGCCAGCAGCGTGTCTGGGGCAGTCCGGTTTAACTATGGCTACACCTTC.

This clonotype was seen ten or more times. This chain links TRBV6-5 with TRBJ1-4; tentatively, D is TRBD1 (5 bases). The V gene lost 8 bases and the J gene lost 8 bases, with 15 bases spanning the gap. The CDR3 has 13 amino acids. CDR1 and CDR2 (germline): MNHEY, SVGAGI. Here the CDR3 reads CASARGGGEKLFF. CDR3 sequence (DNA): TGTGCCAGCGCTCGCGGCGGGGGGGAAAAACTGTTTTTT.

The chain couples TRBV4-1 to TRBJ2-5; D not certain. The ends were cut back, 3 bases at V and 9 bases at J, with 14 bases in the middle. This CDR3 has 13 amino acids. CDR1 and CDR2 from the germline V gene are MGHRA and YSYEKL. CDR3 DNA: TGCGCCAGCAGCCAGGTAGTAGGTCAGCCCCAGTACTTC. It encodes CASSQVVGQPQYF.